The 3 T cell receptor beta chains presented below share a single source sample, sequenced in a study of T cell repertoires in cytomegalovirus infection. TCRdb analysed the reads with MiXCR anew, one entry per CDR3 protein. This table has 90,000 to 120,000 distinct CDR3 sequences, roughly a quarter appearing once. The material sequenced was CD8+ T cells from PBMCs. The receptors originated from a human donor in good health (CMV status not recorded). Some clones in this sample may be carry-over from other donors' samples.

A single count supports this clonotype. A much bigger clone sits one base away, suggesting this may be a read error. The J gene is TRBJ2-7, the V gene TRBV4-3, with D maybe TRBD1 (6 bases). This CDR3 region has 14 residues. Germline CDR1 LGHNA, CDR2 YSLEER. The CDR3 DNA is TGCGCCAGCAGCCAAGCTGGACCAGGGGACGAGCAGCACTTC. Protein product: CASSQAGPGDEQHF.

This chain uses TRBV11-2 with TRBJ2-6; 7 nucleotides agree with TRBD1. Germline V gene sequence: CDR1 SGHAT, CDR2 FQNNGV. Trimming at V came to 1 base and at J to 0 bases, leaving 6 bases not matched to a gene. This CDR3 contains 18 residues. The CDR3 region is CASSLVGTEASGANVLTF. The CDR3 nucleotides read TGTGCCAGCAGCTTAGTCGGGACAGAGGCCTCTGGGGCCAACGTCCTGACTTTC.

In this sample, this clonotype turned up a few times. The chain combines TRBV4-3 with TRBJ2-1; a weak D match, TRBD2 (6 bases). Trimming took 4 bases from V and 9 from J, leaving 13 bases between them. Germline-derived CDR1 and CDR2 are LGHNA and YSLEER. The CDR3 runs to 13 residues. The CDR3 nucleotides are TGCGCCAGCAGCCCGGGCCTCGGGGGTGAGCAGTTCTTC. This translates into CASSPGLGGEQFF.